The 13 T cell receptor beta chains in this list originate from one sample, sequenced in a study of T cell responses to AZD1222 COVID-19 vaccine. The table came from immunoSEQ multiplex PCR; TCRdb's copy has only in-frame clones and leaves some out. The top ten hold approximately 9% of the sample, which has about 150,000 clones, over 80% seen once. Sequencing was performed on peripheral blood, taken 28 days after the second AZD1222 dose. The source of these receptors is an adult who received the AZD1222 COVID-19 vaccine.

J is TRBJ1-2 and V is TRBV9, with unresolved D. CDR3 length: 16 amino acids. Per germline, CDR1 SGDLS and CDR2 YYNGEE. Trimming took 3 bases from V and 2 from J, leaving 17 bases between them. This CDR3 reads CASSGSEFRGNYGYTF. The CDR3, as DNA: TGTGCCAGCAGCGGATCGGAGTTCCGCGGGAACTATGGCTACACCTTC.

The chain couples TRBV30 to TRBJ2-2; D could derive from TRBD1 or TRBD2 (5 bases each). Between the trimmed V and J ends, which lost 4 bases and 6 bases, there was a span of 15 bases. This CDR3 comprises 14 residues. In germline, CDR1 is GTSNPN, CDR2 SVGIG (reference sequence). The CDR3 sequence: CAWTKPGAPGELFF. CDR3 nucleotide sequence: TGTGCCTGGACCAAACCCGGGGCCCCCGGGGAGCTGTTTTTT.

The chain links TRBV28 to TRBJ1-6; D unclear. The CDR3 covers 15 residues. Germline V gene lookup returns CDR1 MDHEN and CDR2 SYDVKM. Trimming left V 4 bases short and J 7 bases short, with 14 bases between. The CDR3 loop reads CASSSPWGGNSPLHF. The CDR3 nucleotides read TGTGCCAGCAGTTCTCCTTGGGGAGGCAATTCACCCCTCCACTTT.

The chain links TRBV19 to TRBJ2-1, with 9 bases identical to TRBD1. Germline V lookup: CDR1 LNHDA, CDR2 SQIVND (reference sequence). The CDR3 covers 17 residues. V shed 4 bases and J 3 bases; nucleotides not matched to a gene: 10. The CDR3 is CASSTYVRDRVYNEQFF. CDR3 coding DNA: TGTGCCAGTAGTACCTATGTTAGGGACAGGGTCTACAATGAGCAGTTCTTC.

The chain employs TRBV4-3 and TRBJ2-7, with a tentative D call TRBD2 (6 bases). Deletions cut 3 bases from V and 2 bases from J, with 26 bases between. The CDR3 spans 19 residues. Per germline, CDR1 LGHNA and CDR2 YSLEER. The CDR3: CASSHLLIGGADGAYEQYF. The CDR3 coding sequence is TGCGCCAGCAGCCACCTCCTAATCGGGGGAGCGGATGGAGCCTACGAGCAGTACTTC.

This chain uses TRBV29-1 with TRBJ2-1; D call uncertain. V was trimmed by 1 base and J by 10 bases, leaving 14 bases between them. CDR3 size: 13 residues. Germline-derived CDR1 and CDR2 are SQVTM and ANQGSEA. CDR3 protein: CSVEVLWAGEQFF. DNA for the CDR3: TGCAGCGTTGAAGTCCTTTGGGCTGGGGAGCAGTTCTTC.

This clone came up once. This chain links TRBV28 with TRBJ1-2, with TRBD1 as a possible D gene (6 bases). This CDR3 is 12 amino acids long. Germline lookup yields CDR1 MDHEN and CDR2 SYDVKM. The V end lost 11 bases, the J end lost 7 bases, and 17 bases lay between the germline ends. In nucleotides, the CDR3 is TGTGCCTCCACGGGGGGGGCGGGTGGCTACACCTTC. It translates to CASTGGAGGYTF.

The V call is TRBV11-2, the J call TRBJ2-3; D gene ambiguous. With 8 bases removed from V and 6 bases from J, the gap between germline ends came to 18 bases. The CDR3 covers 14 residues. Per germline, CDR1 SGHAT and CDR2 FQNNGV. The CDR3: CASALGILTDTQYF. DNA of the CDR3: TGTGCCAGCGCCCTGGGGATCTTAACGGATACGCAGTATTTT.

V is TRBV7-2 and J is TRBJ1-3; perhaps TRBD1 as D (6 bases). The CDR3 has 15 residues. Germline CDR1 and CDR2: SGHTA and FQGNSA. The V end lost 10 bases, the J end lost 0 bases, and 16 bases lay between the germline ends. Here the CDR3 reads CAIPTGPSSGNTIYF. The CDR3 nucleotides read TGTGCCATTCCGACAGGCCCGAGCTCTGGAAACACCATATATTTT.

V and J are TRBV14 and TRBJ1-1; D might be TRBD1 (5 bases). CDR1 and CDR2 from the germline V gene are SGHDN and FVKESK. The CDR3 runs to 13 residues. V lost 5 bases and J lost 1, with 8 bases in between. The CDR3 bases are TGTGCCAGCAGCTTACAGGAGAACACTGAAGCTTTCTTT. Its translation: CASSLQENTEAFF. Drawing the rest from reference TRBV14 and TRBJ1-1, the complete variable domain is EAGVTQFPSHSVIEKGQTVTLRCDPISGHDNLYWYRRVMGKEIKFLLHFVKESKQDESGMPNNRFLAERTGGTYSTLKVQPAELEDSGVYFCASSLQENTEAFFGQGTRLTVV.

The V and J genes are TRBV5-4 and TRBJ1-1; unclear D gene. CDR3 length: 15 residues. V was pared by 2 bases and J by 4 bases, with 15 bases between. Germline V CDR1 and CDR2: SGHNT, YYREEE (reference sequence). CDR3 bases: TGTGCCAGCAGCTTTTTAGGGTCCTCTAGCACTGAAGCTTTCTTT. This codes for CASSFLGSSSTEAFF. Combining the CDR3 with reference TRBV5-4 and TRBJ1-1 gives the whole variable domain ETGVTQSPTHLIKTRGQQVTLRCSSQSGHNTVSWYQQALGQGPQFIFQYYREEENGRGNFPPRFSGLQFPNYSSELNVNALELDDSALYLCASSFLGSSSTEAFFGQGTRLTVV.

This chain links TRBV29-1 with TRBJ2-7; D is undetermined. This CDR3 is built from 12 residues. The V gene lost 6 bases and the J gene lost 0 bases, with 9 bases spanning the gap. The germline CDR1 and CDR2 sequences are SQVTM and ANQGSEA. CDR3 in DNA: TGCAGCGTGTCTTCCGCCTCCTACGAGCAGTACTTC. Its translation is CSVSSASYEQYF.

The chain joins TRBV28 to TRBJ1-5; D is unresolved. V gave up 4 bases and J gave up 0 bases, with 10 bases separating them. Germline lookup yields CDR1 MDHEN and CDR2 SYDVKM. The CDR3 totals 15 residues. CDR3 region: CASSSGPDSNQPQHF. The CDR3 bases are TGTGCCAGCAGTTCCGGCCCCGATAGCAATCAGCCCCAGCATTTT.